The 8 T cell receptor beta chains reported below all come from one sample, sequenced in a study of blood T cells in healthy people across ages. Primers used in a second PCR of roughly 6 to 12 cycles were a sample-barcoded 5' primer and a J-beta primer mix. MiXCR was run by TCRdb on the 5' RACE reads, yielding one entry per CDR3 protein. The data show roughly 1,100,000 distinct CDR3 sequences, around 27% seen once. These data also featured in a second study, about T cells of mothers and their children.

The sample was blood. All receptors come from a girl aged 2 to 9 in good health.

The genes are TRBV7-9 and TRBJ2-7, with 10 bases aligning to TRBD2. There are 16 residues in the CDR3. CDR1 is SEHNR and CDR2 is FQNEAQ in the germline V gene (reference sequence). V trimming: 0 bases; J trimming: 2 bases; junction bases outside the gene matches: 4. The CDR3 loop is CASSLASLAGAYEQYF. DNA of the CDR3: TGTGCCAGCAGCTTAGCGAGTCTAGCGGGGGCCTACGAGCAGTACTTC.

The chain uses TRBV28 and TRBJ2-5; D gene uncertain. The germline gives CDR1 MDHEN, CDR2 SYDVKM. The CDR3 consists of 16 residues. Trimming left V 5 bases short and J 1 base short, with 17 bases between. In nucleotides, the CDR3 is TGTGCCAGCAGTGTAACTCTGCTGCGGAGCCAAGAGACCCAGTACTTC. Its protein product is CASSVTLLRSQETQYF.

This clonotype appeared a few times. The genes are TRBV29-1 and TRBJ2-7, with D possibly matching TRBD1 (5 bases). CDR1 SQVTM and CDR2 ANQGSEA come from the germline V gene. The CDR3 runs 14 residues. The V and J ends lost 7 bases and 2 bases respectively, with 18 bases between them. The CDR3 coding sequence is TGCAGCGCTGTGACAGTATCAACTCCCTACGAGCAGTACTTC. The encoded protein is CSAVTVSTPYEQYF.

In its sample, this clonotype was seen a few times. This chain uses TRBV7-3 with TRBJ2-5; 8 bases agree with TRBD2. V was pared by 1 base and J by 5 bases, with 0 bases of the junction left unmatched. The CDR3 sequence is 13 residues long. Germline loops: CDR1 SGHTA, CDR2 FQGTGA. CDR3 in amino acids: CASSLRTSETQYF. Here the CDR3 DNA reads TGTGCCAGCAGCTTAAGGACTAGCGAGACCCAGTACTTC.

This clonotype has just a few counts. The rearrangement uses TRBV6-6 and TRBJ2-1, with 10 bases that match TRBD2. CDR1 and CDR2 from the germline V gene are MNHNY and SVGAGI (reference sequence). V dropped 4 bases and J dropped 10; count of bases not matched to a gene: 4. The length of the CDR3 is 13 residues. The chain's CDR3 is CASSSLAGVEQFF. Written as DNA, the CDR3 is TGTGCCAGCAGTTCGCTAGCGGGAGTGGAGCAGTTCTTC.

V usage is TRBV9 and J usage is TRBJ2-2, with TRBD2 matching over 8 bases. V was pared by 4 bases and J by 4 bases, with 12 bases of the junction left unmatched. Germline V gene sequence: CDR1 SGDLS, CDR2 YYNGEE. There are 17 residues in the CDR3. The CDR3 is CASSSVSGGRVTGELFF. The CDR3 bases are TGTGCCAGCAGCTCAGTAAGCGGGGGCAGAGTCACCGGGGAGCTGTTTTTT. The full variable domain, in which reference TRBV9 and TRBJ2-2 provide the parts outside the CDR3, is DSGVTQTPKHLITATGQRVTLRCSPRSGDLSVYWYQQSLDQGLQFLIQYYNGEERAKGNILERFSAQQFPDLHSELNLSSLELGDSALYFCASSSVSGGRVTGELFFGEGSRLTVL.

The rearrangement uses TRBV5-1 and TRBJ1-4; D uncertain. Trimming removed 0 bases from V and 7 bases from J, with 7 bases in between. Germline CDR1 is SGHRS and CDR2 is YFSETQ. CDR3 length equals 13 residues. CDR3: CASSLDRIEKLFF. CDR3 coding DNA: TGCGCCAGCAGCTTGGACCGGATTGAAAAACTGTTTTTT.

This clonotype was observed a handful of times. This chain joins TRBV12-3 or TRBV12-4 and TRBJ1-2; 7 nucleotides match TRBD1. The CDR3 has 17 amino acids. Losses at the gene ends were 2 bases for V and 7 bases for J; bases not matched to a gene: 16. CDR3 DNA sequence: TGTGCCAGCAGTTTATTTGGAGGGGGCGGACTGAGCCCTGGCTACACCTTC. It encodes CASSLFGGGGLSPGYTF.